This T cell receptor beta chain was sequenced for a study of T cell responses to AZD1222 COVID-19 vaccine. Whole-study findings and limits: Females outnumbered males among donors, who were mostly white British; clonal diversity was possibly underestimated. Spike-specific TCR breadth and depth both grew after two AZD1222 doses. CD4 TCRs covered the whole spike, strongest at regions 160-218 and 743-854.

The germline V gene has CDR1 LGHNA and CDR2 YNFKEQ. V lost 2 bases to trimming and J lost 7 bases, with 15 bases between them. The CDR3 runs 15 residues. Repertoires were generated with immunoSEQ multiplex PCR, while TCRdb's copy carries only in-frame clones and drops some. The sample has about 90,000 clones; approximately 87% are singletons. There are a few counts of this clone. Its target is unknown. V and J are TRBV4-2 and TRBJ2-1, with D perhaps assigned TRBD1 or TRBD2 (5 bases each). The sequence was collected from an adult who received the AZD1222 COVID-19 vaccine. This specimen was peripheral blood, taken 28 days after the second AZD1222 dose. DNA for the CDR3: TGTGCCAGCAGCCAACGAAGGGGAGAGGGGAATGAGCAGTTCTTC. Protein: CASSQRRGEGNEQFF.